Here is one TCR beta chain with its context. Its antigen is undetermined. With 0 bases removed from V and 4 bases from J, the gap between germline ends came to 12 bases. The CDR3 covers 15 residues. Germline loops: CDR1 SGDLS, CDR2 YYNGEE. Sequencing used immunoSEQ multiplex PCR; TCRdb keeps in-frame clones, though not all of them. The sample holds about 11,000 clones, about 86% seen once. This record comes from a study of tumor-infiltrating lymphocytes in localized non-small cell lung cancer. Study-level points and caveats: T-cell fraction did not differ between immunotypes IM1 and IM2.

The V gene is TRBV9, the J gene TRBJ2-3; D is unresolved. Sequencing used uninvolved lung tissue not adjacent to the tumor. This TCR was recovered from a human donor with non-small cell lung cancer. CDR3: CASSVGSRFPDTQYF. The CDR3 nucleotides are TGTGCCAGCAGCGTAGGTAGCAGGTTTCCAGATACGCAGTATTTT. Supplemented by reference TRBV9 and TRBJ2-3, the full variable domain reads DSGVTQTPKHLITATGQRVTLRCSPRSGDLSVYWYQQSLDQGLQFLIQYYNGEERAKGNILERFSAQQFPDLHSELNLSSLELGDSALYFCASSVGSRFPDTQYFGPGTRLTVL.